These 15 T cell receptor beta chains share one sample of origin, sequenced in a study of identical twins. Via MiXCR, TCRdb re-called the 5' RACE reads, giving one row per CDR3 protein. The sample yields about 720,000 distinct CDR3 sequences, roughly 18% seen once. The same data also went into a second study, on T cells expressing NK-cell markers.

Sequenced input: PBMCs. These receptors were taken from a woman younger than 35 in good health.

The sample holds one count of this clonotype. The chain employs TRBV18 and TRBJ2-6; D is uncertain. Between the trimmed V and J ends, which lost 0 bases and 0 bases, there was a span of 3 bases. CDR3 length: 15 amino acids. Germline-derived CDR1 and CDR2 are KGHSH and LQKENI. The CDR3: CASSPPISGANVLTF. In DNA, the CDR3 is TGTGCCAGCTCACCACCGATCTCTGGGGCCAACGTCCTGACTTTC.

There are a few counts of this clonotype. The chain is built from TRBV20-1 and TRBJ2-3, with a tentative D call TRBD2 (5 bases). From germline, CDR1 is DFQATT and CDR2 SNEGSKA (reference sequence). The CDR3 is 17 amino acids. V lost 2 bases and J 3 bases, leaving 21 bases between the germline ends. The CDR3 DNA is TGCAGTGCTAGACGCGACCGAGGTAGCGCTTTTACAGATACGCAGTATTTT. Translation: CSARRDRGSAFTDTQYF.

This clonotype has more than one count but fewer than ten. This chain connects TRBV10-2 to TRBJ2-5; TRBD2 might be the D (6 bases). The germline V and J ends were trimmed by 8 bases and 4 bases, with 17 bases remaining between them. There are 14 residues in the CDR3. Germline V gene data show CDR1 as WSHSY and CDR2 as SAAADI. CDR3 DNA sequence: TGCGCCAGCTCCCGCCAGCGGCGGGGAGAGACCCAGTACTTC. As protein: CASSRQRRGETQYF.

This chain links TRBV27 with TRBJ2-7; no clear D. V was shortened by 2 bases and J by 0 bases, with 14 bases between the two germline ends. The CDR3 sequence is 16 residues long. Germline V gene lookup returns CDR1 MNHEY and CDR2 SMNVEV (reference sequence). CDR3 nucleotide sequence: TGTGCCAGCAGTTTAGGGTGGACCGCTTTCTCCTACGAGCAGTACTTC. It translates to CASSLGWTAFSYEQYF.

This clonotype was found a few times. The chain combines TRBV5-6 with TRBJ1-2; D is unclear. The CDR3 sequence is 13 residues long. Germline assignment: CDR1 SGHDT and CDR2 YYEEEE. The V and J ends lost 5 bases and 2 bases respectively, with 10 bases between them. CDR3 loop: CASRSDKNYGYTF. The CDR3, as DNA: TGTGCCAGCAGATCAGACAAGAACTATGGCTACACCTTC.

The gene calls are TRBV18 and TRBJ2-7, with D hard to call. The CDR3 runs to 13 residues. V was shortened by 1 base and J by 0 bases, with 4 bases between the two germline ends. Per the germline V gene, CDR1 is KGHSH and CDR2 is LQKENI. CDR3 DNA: TGTGCCAGCTCACCACAGAGCTCCTACGAGCAGTACTTC. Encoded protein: CASSPQSSYEQYF.

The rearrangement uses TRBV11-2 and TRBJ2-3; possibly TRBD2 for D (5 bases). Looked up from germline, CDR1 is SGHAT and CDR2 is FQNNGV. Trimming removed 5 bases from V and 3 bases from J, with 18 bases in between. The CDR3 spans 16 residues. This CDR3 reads CASSPRLIPATDTQYF. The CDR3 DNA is TGTGCCAGCAGCCCCAGACTAATTCCCGCTACAGATACGCAGTATTTT.

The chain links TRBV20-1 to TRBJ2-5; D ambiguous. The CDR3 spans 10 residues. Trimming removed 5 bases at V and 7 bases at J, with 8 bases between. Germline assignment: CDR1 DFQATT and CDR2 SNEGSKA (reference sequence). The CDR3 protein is CSAARVTQYF. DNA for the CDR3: TGCAGTGCTGCCCGGGTGACCCAGTACTTC.

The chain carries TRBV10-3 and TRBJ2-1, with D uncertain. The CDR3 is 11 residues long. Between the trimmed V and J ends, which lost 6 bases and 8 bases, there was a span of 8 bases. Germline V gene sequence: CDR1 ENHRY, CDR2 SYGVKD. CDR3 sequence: CAISRTDEQFF. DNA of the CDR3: TGTGCCATCAGCCGGACGGATGAGCAGTTCTTC.

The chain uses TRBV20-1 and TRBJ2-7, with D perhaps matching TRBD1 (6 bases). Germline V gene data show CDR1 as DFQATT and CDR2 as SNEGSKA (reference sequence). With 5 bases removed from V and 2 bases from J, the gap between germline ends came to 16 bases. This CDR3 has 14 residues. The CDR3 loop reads CSAYYPGQAYEQYF. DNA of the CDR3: TGCAGTGCTTACTATCCGGGACAAGCCTACGAGCAGTACTTC.

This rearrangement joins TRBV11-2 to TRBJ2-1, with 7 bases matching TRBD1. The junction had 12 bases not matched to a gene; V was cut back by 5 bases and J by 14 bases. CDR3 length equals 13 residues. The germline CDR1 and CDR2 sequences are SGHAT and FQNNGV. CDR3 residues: CASSLILTGEEFF. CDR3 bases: TGTGCCAGCAGCCTCATCCTAACAGGGGAAGAGTTCTTC.

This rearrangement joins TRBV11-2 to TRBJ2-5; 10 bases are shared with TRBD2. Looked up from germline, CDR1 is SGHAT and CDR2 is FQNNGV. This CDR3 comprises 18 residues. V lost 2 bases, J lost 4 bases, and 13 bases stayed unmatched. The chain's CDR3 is CASSLSKLAGSGGETQYF. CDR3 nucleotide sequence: TGTGCCAGCAGCTTAAGTAAACTAGCGGGGTCGGGAGGAGAGACCCAGTACTTC. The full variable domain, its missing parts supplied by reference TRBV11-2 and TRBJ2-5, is EAGVAQSPRYKIIEKRQSVAFWCNPISGHATLYWYQQILGQGPKLLIQFQNNGVVDDSQLPKDRFSAERLKGVDSTLKIQPAKLEDSAVYLCASSLSKLAGSGGETQYFGPGTRLLVL.

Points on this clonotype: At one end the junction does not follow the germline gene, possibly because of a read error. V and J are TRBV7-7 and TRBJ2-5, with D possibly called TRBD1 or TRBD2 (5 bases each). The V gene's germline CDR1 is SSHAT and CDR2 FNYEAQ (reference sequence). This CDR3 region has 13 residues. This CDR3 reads CASSRAGGGTQYF. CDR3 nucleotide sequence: TGTGCTAGCAGCCGAGCCGGTGGGGGGACCCAGTACTTC.

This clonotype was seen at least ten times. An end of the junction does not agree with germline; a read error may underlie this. DNA of the CDR3: TGTGCCAGCAGCTTAGGGGACAGGGGCTACGAGCAGTACTTC. Its translation is CASSLGDRGYEQYF. This chain joins TRBV5-1 and TRBJ2-7; 10 nucleotides match TRBD1. The CDR3 consists of 14 residues. The germline V gene has CDR1 SGHRS and CDR2 YFSETQ.

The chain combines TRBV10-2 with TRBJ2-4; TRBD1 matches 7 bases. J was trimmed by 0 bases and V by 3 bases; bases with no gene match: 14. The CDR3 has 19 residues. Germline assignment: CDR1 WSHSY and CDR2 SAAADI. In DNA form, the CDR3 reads TGCGCCAGCAGTGAATCCCTGTCCGGGACAGTGATAGCCAAAAACATTCAGTACTTC. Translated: CASSESLSGTVIAKNIQYF.